This TCR beta chain was sequenced during a study of T-cell memory formation after mild COVID-19. A few counts support this clonotype. Antigen: not known. The study's findings and limits: Later expanders leaned CD4+, whereas day 15 to 85 contracting clones were balanced CD4/CD8. Among clones peaking at day 37 in the second wave, SARS-CoV-2 specificity remained unconfirmed. Clones that contracted clustered mainly in CM and EM if CD4+ and in EMRA if CD8+.

Trimming shortened V by 0 bases and J by 4 bases, and 15 bases separated the two germline ends. CDR3 length: 16 residues. Germline CDR1 and CDR2: LGHNA and YNFKEQ. The TCR alpha and TCR beta cDNA libraries, bearing sample barcodes and UMIs, were generated by 5'RACE using constant-segment primers. One entry per CDR3 protein, called by TCRdb with MiXCR from the 5' RACE reads. The table lists about 310,000 distinct CDR3 sequences, approximately 20% of them singletons. The TCR originated in a young man who had mild COVID-19 (a few samples of this study predate the infection). Cell type and time point are not known. What was sequenced was PBMCs or a T cell subset sorted from them (not recorded which). The rearrangement links TRBV4-2 to TRBJ2-5; D may be TRBD2 (6 bases). CDR3 bases: TGTGCCAGCAGCCAAGATGGCGGGGTAAGGGGAGAGACCCAGTACTTC. Protein product: CASSQDGGVRGETQYF.